A single sample gave rise to the 24 T cell receptor beta chains below, sequenced in a study of blood T cell repertoires in COVID-19. This table comes from immunoSEQ multiplex PCR, and its TCRdb copy is limited to in-frame clones, with some not included. The sample lists 300,000 or so clones, approximately 83% occurring once. The sequenced sample was PBMCs or T cells enriched from blood (not recorded which). The receptors shown here come from a woman aged 35 to 49 with acute COVID-19.

The chain combines TRBV6-5 with TRBJ1-2; 7 nucleotides match TRBD1. Germline V gives CDR1 MNHEY, CDR2 SVGAGI. Germline trimming cut 5 bases from V and 4 bases from J; bases unmatched to any gene: 10. The CDR3 is 15 amino acids. The CDR3 loop is CASSPGAAGGYGYTF. The CDR3 DNA follows: TGTGCCAGCAGTCCCGGCGCGGCAGGGGGCTATGGCTACACCTTC.

The chain is built from TRBV7-2 and TRBJ1-2; 7 nucleotides line up with TRBD1. The CDR3 extends over 17 amino acids. Trimming cost V 5 bases and J 2 bases; bases outside gene matches: 14. CDR1 is SGHTA and CDR2 is FQGNSA in the germline V gene. The CDR3 loop reads CASSDSDRAVKNYGYTF. The CDR3 region has the DNA TGTGCCAGCAGCGACTCTGACAGGGCTGTGAAGAACTATGGCTACACCTTC.

Here the CDR3 reads CASSPGQGVGEQYF. The CDR3 DNA is TGCGCCAGCAGTCCGGGACAGGGGGTTGGGGAGCAGTACTTC. The V call is TRBV5-1, the J call TRBJ2-7, with 11 bases lining up with TRBD1. This CDR3 spans 14 amino acids. Trimming cost V 5 bases and J 7 bases; bases outside gene matches: 8. Germline V gene sequence: CDR1 SGHRS, CDR2 YFSETQ.

The chain has TRBV7-2 and TRBJ1-3; D perhaps matches TRBD1 (6 bases). Germline V CDR1 and CDR2: SGHTA, FQGNSA. The CDR3 covers 15 residues. Trimming took 1 base from V and 2 from J, leaving 9 bases between them. This CDR3 is CASSLGGGPGNTIYF. The CDR3 DNA is TGTGCCAGCAGCTTAGGGGGGGGCCCTGGAAACACCATATATTTT.

The chain carries TRBV7-2 and TRBJ1-2; TRBD1 aligns across 10 bases. The CDR3 is made up of 18 amino acids. Germline-derived CDR1 and CDR2 are SGHTA and FQGNSA. J was trimmed by 0 bases and V by 0 bases; bases with no gene match: 7. The CDR3 DNA follows: TGTGCCAGCAGCTTAGCGAGGACAGGGGGAAGAACTAACTATGGCTACACCTTC. Residues: CASSLARTGGRTNYGYTF.

This chain links TRBV6-2 or TRBV6-3 with TRBJ1-2; TRBD1 might be the D (5 bases). Germline V gene data show CDR1 as MNHEY and CDR2 as SVGEGT. V was cut by 4 bases and J by 3 bases, with 15 bases left in between. There are 15 residues in the CDR3. The CDR3 protein is CASSLVGAPYYGYTF. In nucleotides, the CDR3 is TGTGCCAGCAGTTTGGTAGGGGCCCCCTACTATGGCTACACCTTC.

The chain recombines TRBV28 with TRBJ2-5; maybe TRBD2 (5 bases). V shed 6 bases and J shed 4 bases, with 30 bases lying between them. CDR3 length: 19 amino acids. Germline loops: CDR1 MDHEN, CDR2 SYDVKM. The CDR3 reads CASSPPSPRVAGRGETQYF. DNA of the CDR3: TGTGCCAGCAGCCCCCCGTCCCCAAGAGTAGCAGGCCGGGGAGAGACCCAGTACTTC.

This sequence joins TRBV2 and TRBJ1-2; 8 nucleotides agree with TRBD1. This CDR3 spans 13 amino acids. V trimming: 7 bases; J trimming: 7 bases; junction bases outside the gene matches: 8. CDR1 and CDR2 (germline): SNHLY, FYNNEI. The CDR3 sequence: CASKQGEIGGYTF. DNA of the CDR3: TGTGCCAGCAAACAGGGGGAGATTGGTGGCTACACCTTC.

V gene TRBV19 combines with J gene TRBJ1-5, with 7 nucleotides matching TRBD1. CDR3 length equals 15 residues. The trim removed 4 bases at V and 6 bases at J, leaving 9 bases unmatched. The germline V gene encodes CDR1 LNHDA and CDR2 SQIVND (reference sequence). This CDR3 is CASSTQTGMTQPQHF. CDR3 in DNA: TGTGCCAGTAGTACCCAGACAGGGATGACTCAGCCCCAGCATTTT.

The V call is TRBV5-4, the J call TRBJ2-5; D possibly corresponds to TRBD1 (6 bases). This CDR3 contains 15 residues. The germline CDR1 and CDR2 sequences are SGHNT and YYREEE (reference sequence). The V end was cut by 4 bases, the J end by 4 bases, with 17 bases between. The CDR3 nucleotides are TGTGCCAGCAGCGCTAAGGGACATAAAACAGAGACCCAGTACTTC. Amino acids: CASSAKGHKTETQYF. Variable domain in full (rest from reference TRBV5-4 and TRBJ2-5): ETGVTQSPTHLIKTRGQQVTLRCSSQSGHNTVSWYQQALGQGPQFIFQYYREEENGRGNFPPRFSGLQFPNYSSELNVNALELDDSALYLCASSAKGHKTETQYFGPGTRLLVL.

The genes are TRBV12-3 or TRBV12-4 and TRBJ1-5; D gene unclear. V was shortened by 5 bases and J by 4 bases, with 9 bases between the two germline ends. The CDR3 consists of 13 residues. The CDR3 loop reads CASSQEGNQPQHF. In DNA, the CDR3 is TGTGCCAGCAGTCAGGAGGGTAATCAGCCCCAGCATTTT.

This rearrangement joins TRBV4-2 to TRBJ1-5; D possibly corresponds to TRBD1 (6 bases). Germline-derived CDR1 and CDR2 are LGHNA and YNFKEQ. Deletions cut 0 bases from V and 4 bases from J, with 19 bases between. CDR3 size: 18 residues. The CDR3 DNA follows: TGTGCCAGCAGCCAAGATTTACGGGAAGGGACATTTAATCAGCCCCAGCATTTT. Protein sequence: CASSQDLREGTFNQPQHF.

V gene TRBV3-1 (or the pseudogene TRBV3-2) combines with J gene TRBJ1-2; 8 bases agree with TRBD1. CDR1 is LGHDT, CDR2 YNNKEL, per germline (reference sequence). This CDR3 spans 15 amino acids. V was pared by 3 bases and J by 1 base, with 4 bases of the junction left unmatched. CDR3 DNA sequence: TGTGCCAGCAGCCACGGACAGGGAAGTAACTATGGCTACACCTTC. Protein sequence: CASSHGQGSNYGYTF.

In its sample, this clone was seen a few times. The chain recombines TRBV5-5 with TRBJ1-5, with 7 bases that match TRBD1. V trimming: 5 bases; J trimming: 7 bases; junction bases outside the gene matches: 12. The CDR3 runs to 15 residues. Germline-derived CDR1 and CDR2 are SGHKS and YYEKEE (reference sequence). Here the CDR3 reads CASSYGLQGGQPQHF. DNA for the CDR3: TGTGCCAGCAGTTATGGCCTCCAAGGGGGCCAGCCCCAGCATTTT.

The chain carries TRBV28 and TRBJ2-7, with 11 bases matching TRBD1. The trim removed 5 bases at V and 4 bases at J, leaving 10 bases unmatched. Germline assignment: CDR1 MDHEN and CDR2 SYDVKM. The CDR3 runs to 16 residues. In DNA form, the CDR3 reads TGTGCCAGCAGTGGGCCGGGACAGGGGGGGTTTTACGAGCAGTACTTC. It is translated as CASSGPGQGGFYEQYF.

The J gene is TRBJ2-1, the V gene TRBV19; 10 positions match TRBD2. Germline V gives CDR1 LNHDA, CDR2 SQIVND (reference sequence). The junction had 9 bases not matched to a gene; V was cut back by 6 bases and J by 7 bases. The CDR3 is 15 residues long. The CDR3 DNA is TGTGCCAGTAGACACACTAGCGGGGACAGGAATGAGCAGTTCTTC. Translating gives CASRHTSGDRNEQFF.

Only one count was recorded for this clone. V is TRBV18 and J is TRBJ1-4; a weak D match, TRBD1 (5 bases). V was shortened by 3 bases and J by 7 bases, with 18 bases between the two germline ends. The CDR3 is 16 amino acids. Germline values: CDR1 KGHSH, CDR2 LQKENI. CDR3 nucleotide sequence: TGTGCCAGCTCACCGGCCACCTCAGGGCTCTCTGAAAAACTGTTTTTT. Protein sequence: CASSPATSGLSEKLFF.

This chain joins TRBV28 and TRBJ1-5, with D possibly TRBD1 on 5 matching bases. The CDR3 runs 15 residues. The V end lost 6 bases, the J end lost 4 bases, and 16 bases lay between the germline ends. Germline V CDR1 and CDR2: MDHEN, SYDVKM. This chain's CDR3 is CASSPTAGSNQPQHF. The CDR3 bases are TGTGCCAGCAGCCCTACGGCAGGGTCAAATCAGCCCCAGCATTTT.

The V call is TRBV5-4, the J call TRBJ2-4, with D possibly being TRBD2 (7 bases). This CDR3 is 17 amino acids long. V shed 0 bases and J shed 4 bases, with 17 bases lying between them. Germline lookup yields CDR1 SGHNT and CDR2 YYREEE (reference sequence). The DNA of the CDR3 is TGTGCCAGCAGCTTGGGGGGGGGCGAAGCGTCTAAAAACATTCAGTACTTC. Its protein is CASSLGGGEASKNIQYF. The full variable domain, rest sourced from reference TRBV5-4 and TRBJ2-4, is ETGVTQSPTHLIKTRGQQVTLRCSSQSGHNTVSWYQQALGQGPQFIFQYYREEENGRGNFPPRFSGLQFPNYSSELNVNALELDDSALYLCASSLGGGEASKNIQYFGAGTRLSVL.

This clone was seen just once. V usage is TRBV6-2 or TRBV6-3 and J usage is TRBJ1-2; perhaps TRBD1 as D (6 bases). Trimming pared 0 bases from V and 2 bases from J, leaving 13 bases between. The germline V gene encodes CDR1 MNHEY and CDR2 SVGEGT. This CDR3 is built from 16 residues. Written as DNA, the CDR3 is TGTGCCAGCAGTTACTCCGGGGGGCGCGTCAACTATGGCTACACCTTC. Amino acid sequence: CASSYSGGRVNYGYTF.

This clone was observed many times. The chain joins TRBV2 to TRBJ1-6, with no clear D. CDR1 is SNHLY and CDR2 is FYNNEI in the germline V gene. This CDR3 is built from 13 residues. V was clipped by 3 bases and J by 6 bases, with 6 bases between them. The CDR3 nucleotides read TGTGCCAGCAGTGAGAGCCCTAATTCACCCCTCCACTTT. It yields the protein CASSESPNSPLHF.

This clone was observed a handful of times. The chain carries TRBV10-3 and TRBJ1-6, with TRBD1 as a possible D gene (5 bases). The V and J ends lost 2 bases and 9 bases respectively, with 11 bases between them. Germline V gene data show CDR1 as ENHRY and CDR2 as SYGVKD. The CDR3 consists of 14 residues. This chain's CDR3 is CAISEGGGTSPLHF. The CDR3 nucleotides read TGTGCCATCAGTGAGGGGGGGGGAACTTCACCCCTCCACTTT.

The count of this clone is one. The V call is TRBV4-3, the J call TRBJ2-1; 11 bases match TRBD2. The germline CDR1 and CDR2 sequences are LGHNA and YSLEER. Germline trimming cut 1 base from V and 7 bases from J; bases unmatched to any gene: 18. The length of the CDR3 is 20 residues. CDR3 residues: CASSQVPGTSGSIGRNEQFF. The DNA of the CDR3 is TGCGCCAGCAGCCAAGTCCCCGGGACTAGCGGTTCTATCGGGCGTAATGAGCAGTTCTTC.

The table lists this clone with a few counts. The same CDR3 arises from other DNA sequences in this sample as well. This chain joins TRBV9 and TRBJ1-6; D perhaps matches TRBD1 (5 bases). The V gene's germline CDR1 is SGDLS and CDR2 YYNGEE. Trimming shortened V by 0 bases and J by 5 bases, and 6 bases separated the two germline ends. The CDR3 sequence is 14 residues long. The CDR3 reads CASSVAGNNSPLHF. CDR3 in DNA: TGTGCCAGCAGCGTAGCAGGGAATAATTCACCCCTCCACTTT. Supplemented by reference TRBV9 and TRBJ1-6, the full variable domain reads DSGVTQTPKHLITATGQRVTLRCSPRSGDLSVYWYQQSLDQGLQFLIQYYNGEERAKGNILERFSAQQFPDLHSELNLSSLELGDSALYFCASSVAGNNSPLHFGNGTRLTVT.